Listed below are T cell receptor beta chains from one sample, sequenced in a study of CD8+CD57+ T cells in acquired aplastic anemia. TCRdb used MiXCR to reprocess the reads, holding one entry per CDR3 protein. This sample carries about 98,000 distinct CDR3 sequences, approximately 73% of them seen once, and the ten largest clones take roughly two thirds. The sample was sorted CD4+, CD8+, or CD8+CD57+ T cells (not recorded which) from PBMCs. These receptors all come from a human donor with aplastic anemia. The CDR3 runs from the conserved cysteine through the conserved F or W. The D gene is left open where the match is weak. Some rows have no size entry. The others give once, few or many, or a class for an expanded clone.

d_call | clone_size | j_call | v_call | cdr3_aa | cdr3_nt
TRBD2 | many | TRBJ2-1 | TRBV29-1 | CSLEVAGEQFF | TGCAGCCTAGAAGTAGCGGGGGAGCAGTTCTTC
. | few | TRBJ2-3 | TRBV15 | CATSRDVGDVYTQYF | TGTGCCACCAGCAGAGATGTAGGGGACGTTTATACGCAGTATTTT
. | . | TRBJ2-5 | TRBV7-6 | CASSLAKQTQYF | TGTGCCAGCAGCTTAGCTAAACAGACCCAGTACTTC
. | once | TRBJ2-7 | TRBV7-6 | CASSPNMGVVRTYEQYF | TGTGCTAGCAGCCCGAACATGGGGGTGGTAAGGACCTACGAGCAGTACTTC
TRBD1 | . | TRBJ2-7 | TRBV5-5 | CASSYYGTGYSYEQYF | TGTGCCAGCAGCTACTATGGGACAGGGTACTCCTACGAGCAGTACTTC
. | . | TRBJ1-2 | TRBV19 | CASSIEGSRRYTF | TGTGCCAGTAGTATAGAGGGGTCAAGGAGGTACACCTTC
. | . | TRBJ2-1 | TRBV10-3 | CAIQDRSPGVSYNEQFF | TGTGCCATCCAGGATCGCTCCCCCGGAGTTTCCTACAATGAGCAGTTCTTC
. | . | TRBJ2-5 | TRBV7-9 | CASSPPGGQPETQYF | TGTGCCAGCAGCCCGCCCGGGGGCCAGCCGGAGACCCAGTACTTC
. | . | TRBJ2-7 | TRBV7-6 | CASSLAAGYEQYF | TGTGCCAGCAGCTTAGCAGCCGGTTACGAGCAGTACTTC
TRBD2 | . | TRBJ2-7 | TRBV2 | CASSEATAGGPYEQYF | TGTGCCAGCAGTGAAGCGACAGCGGGGGGACCCTACGAGCAGTACTTC
. | few | TRBJ2-5 | TRBV19 | CASSIWGQETQYF | TGTGCCAGTAGTATTTGGGGCCAAGAGACCCAGTACTTC
. | . | TRBJ1-2 | TRBV29-1 | CSVDISRQDAYGYTF | TGCAGCGTTGATATTTCAAGACAGGACGCCTATGGCTACACCTTC
. | . | TRBJ2-7 | TRBV11-2 | CASSFGSRYEQYF | TGTGCCAGCAGCTTTGGTTCCCGGTACGAGCAGTACTTC
. | . | TRBJ2-3 | TRBV20-1 | CSARNPATTDTQYF | TGCAGTGCTAGGAACCCCGCCACCACAGATACGCAGTATTTT
. | . | TRBJ2-3 | TRBV10-1 | CASSEPGGTDTQYF | TGCGCCAGCAGTGAGCCCGGGGGCACAGATACGCAGTATTTT
TRBD1 | . | TRBJ1-6 | TRBV20-1 | CSASVGGQGAGSPLHF | TGCAGTGCCTCCGTGGGAGGACAGGGGGCCGGATCACCCCTCCACTTT
. | . | TRBJ1-3 | TRBV19 | CASSRLPGNTIYF | TGTGCCAGTAGTCGCCTGCCTGGAAACACCATATATTTT
. | many | TRBJ2-3 | TRBV20-1 | CSAYSFTRTDTQYF | TGCAGTGCCTACAGTTTTACCCGCACAGATACGCAGTATTTT
TRBD1 | many | TRBJ2-1 | TRBV20-1 | CSARALPVGGTGAHNEQFF | TGCAGTGCTAGAGCCCTCCCGGTAGGTGGGACAGGTGCACACAATGAGCAGTTCTTC
. | . | TRBJ1-5 | TRBV7-3 | CASSPGGNQPQHF | TGTGCCAGCAGCCCAGGGGGCAATCAGCCCCAGCATTTT
. | many | TRBJ1-4 | TRBV19 | CASSIPGLDEKLFF | TGTGCCAGTAGTATACCGGGGCTTGATGAAAAACTGTTTTTT
. | many | TRBJ2-2 | TRBV24-1 | CATSDLRDTGELFF | TGTGCCACCAGTGATTTGCGGGACACCGGGGAGCTGTTTTTT
. | . | TRBJ2-3 | TRBV25-1 | CASSDDFGTAFNPDTQYF | TGTGCCAGCAGTGATGATTTCGGGACTGCGTTCAATCCAGATACGCAGTATTTT
TRBD1 | . | TRBJ2-5 | TRBV20-1 | CSARDEQGAPTQYF | TGCAGTGCTAGAGATGAACAGGGGGCCCCGACCCAGTACTTC
. | . | TRBJ1-4 | TRBV5-1 | CASSFRGEVATNEKLFF | TGCGCCAGCAGCTTCAGGGGCGAGGTTGCAACTAATGAAAAACTGTTTTTT
. | once | TRBJ2-1 | TRBV5-8 | CASSFPNNEQFF | TGTGCCAGCAGCTTCCCGAACAATGAGCAGTTCTTC
. | . | TRBJ2-3 | TRBV20-1 | CSARVQWGTDTQYF | TGCAGTGCTAGAGTCCAGTGGGGCACAGATACGCAGTATTTT
. | . | TRBJ2-5 | TRBV2 | CASNIFRGQETQYF | TGTGCCAGCAACATATTTCGGGGGCAAGAGACCCAGTACTTC
TRBD2 | . | TRBJ2-7 | TRBV20-1 | CSALWLAGSYEQYF | TGCAGTGCTCTCTGGCTAGCGGGTTCCTACGAGCAGTACTTC
. | few | TRBJ1-1 | TRBV19 | CASKDERVNTEAFF | TGTGCCAGTAAGGACGAACGGGTGAACACTGAAGCTTTCTTT
. | . | TRBJ1-5 | TRBV30 | CAWVRGCQPQHF | TGTGCCTGGGTTCGGGGTTGTCAGCCCCAGCATTTT
TRBD2 | . | TRBJ2-7 | TRBV2 | CASSVTSGGPYEQYF | TGTGCCAGCAGTGTGACTAGCGGGGGACCCTACGAGCAGTACTTC
TRBD2 | many | TRBJ2-3 | TRBV12-3/TRBV12-4 | CASQGGLAERDTQYF | TGTGCCAGCCAGGGGGGACTAGCGGAAAGAGATACGCAGTATTTT
. | . | TRBJ2-7 | TRBV7-9 | CASSLISYEQYF | TGTGCCAGCAGCCTTATATCCTACGAGCAGTACTTC
TRBD1 | once | TRBJ2-7 | TRBV5-6 | CASSSGQGVPYEQYF | TGTGCCAGCAGCTCCGGACAGGGGGTCCCCTACGAGCAGTACTTC
TRBD2 | . | TRBJ2-7 | TRBV9 | CASSGQPGTSGGYEQYF | TGTGCCAGCAGCGGGCAACCCGGGACTAGCGGGGGATACGAGCAGTACTTC
TRBD2 | . | TRBJ2-1 | TRBV6-1 | CASSERASGGWYNEQFF | TGTGCCAGCAGTGAGCGTGCTAGCGGGGGTTGGTACAATGAGCAGTTCTTC
TRBD2 | . | TRBJ2-3 | TRBV29-1 | CSVAPLIAGKGDTQYF | TGCAGCGTTGCCCCTCTAATAGCGGGGAAAGGAGATACGCAGTATTTT
TRBD1 | . | TRBJ1-1 | TRBV25-1 | CASLPGGGAWDTEAFF | TGTGCCAGCTTACCAGGGGGTGGTGCTTGGGACACTGAAGCTTTCTTT
. | . | TRBJ2-1 | TRBV24-1 | CASSYQSEDNEQFF | TGCGCCAGCAGCTATCAGTCGGAAGACAATGAGCAGTTCTTC
TRBD1 | . | TRBJ2-7 | TRBV5-1 | CASRRDRGPEQYF | TGCGCCAGCAGGCGGGACAGGGGGCCCGAGCAGTACTTC
. | many | TRBJ2-1 | TRBV12-3/TRBV12-4 | CASSLGSPNEQFF | TGTGCCAGCAGTTTAGGGTCCCCAAATGAGCAGTTCTTC
. | once | TRBJ2-1 | TRBV6-4 | CASSEEVSF | TGTGCCAGCAGTGAGGAGGTCAGCTTC
. | . | TRBJ1-2 | TRBV29-1 | CSVETDREKGGYTF | TGCAGCGTTGAAACGGACCGCGAGAAAGGGGGCTACACCTTC
. | few | TRBJ1-5 | TRBV2 | CASSAGRYNQPQHF | TGTGCCAGCAGTGCGGGGAGATACAATCAGCCCCAGCATTTT
. | . | TRBJ2-2 | TRBV12-5 | CASAFGGAGEPFF | TGTGCTAGTGCCTTTGGCGGTGCCGGGGAGCCGTTCTTT
. | . | TRBJ2-3 | TRBV10-3 | CAISESRWGDTQYF | TGTGCCATCAGTGAATCCCGTTGGGGCGATACGCAGTATTTT
. | few | TRBJ1-2 | TRBV15 | CATSRDQAGVDGYTF | TGTGCCACCAGCAGAGATCAGGCAGGGGTAGATGGCTACACCTTC
. | . | TRBJ2-1 | TRBV10-3 | CATSWGTGYNEQFF | TGTGCCACCTCATGGGGCACAGGATACAATGAGCAGTTCTTC
TRBD1 | few | TRBJ1-5 | TRBV15 | CATSKAGQEDQPQHF | TGTGCCACCAGCAAAGCGGGACAGGAGGACCAGCCCCAGCATTTT
TRBD2 | . | TRBJ2-5 | TRBV20-1 | CSATPPPSGGPQETQYF | TGCAGTGCCACACCTCCTCCTAGCGGGGGGCCCCAAGAGACCCAGTACTTC
. | . | TRBJ2-4 | TRBV2 | CASSSGTEAKNIQYF | TGTGCCAGCAGCTCCGGGACTGAAGCCAAAAACATTCAGTACTTC
. | . | TRBJ2-7 | TRBV7-2 | CASSLDGYERYF | TGTGCCAGCAGCTTAGATGGCTACGAGCGGTACTTC